This TCR beta chain derives from a study of T-cell memory formation after mild COVID-19. Study as a whole: Largely donor-specific sequence clusters came from two donors.

With 4 bases removed from V and 4 bases from J, the gap between germline ends came to 18 bases. CDR3 length equals 16 residues. The germline gives CDR1 LNHNV, CDR2 YYDKDF (reference sequence). TCRdb re-analysed the 5' RACE reads in MiXCR, keeping a single row per CDR3 protein. The sample includes approximately 340,000 distinct CDR3 sequences, approximately 16% of them seen just once. Study results and limitations: Clones that shrank (day 15 to 85) were balanced CD4/CD8, whereas later expanders leaned CD4+. CM and EM subsets held most contracting CD4+ clones; EMRA held CD8+ ones. Cross-reactive memory appears to have joined, as suggested by some responding clones showing up in pre-infection memory.

Note on this clonotype: Its target is unknown.

The chain has TRBV15 and TRBJ2-3, with no clear D. The sample was PBMCs or a T cell subset sorted from them (not recorded which). The origin of this receptor is a man aged 18 to 29 who had mild COVID-19 (a few samples of this study predate the infection). Cell type and time point are not known. The CDR3 region has the DNA TGTGCCACCAGCAAAGAGTGGACCGCGAACTCAGATACGCAGTATTTT. Translated, it gives CATSKEWTANSDTQYF. The variable domain in full, completed from reference TRBV15 and TRBJ2-3, reads DAMVIQNPRYQVTQFGKPVTLSCSQTLNHNVMYWYQQKSSQAPKLLFHYYDKDFNNEADTPDNFQSRRPNTSFCFLDIRSPGLGDTAMYLCATSKEWTANSDTQYFGPGTRLTVL.